Detailed here is one T cell receptor beta chain. No cognate antigen has been identified for it. No much larger clonotype is one base removed from it; base qualities were not supplied. The CDR3 has 14 amino acids, counting the end cysteine and phenylalanine. Of all the DNA, just the CDR3 is kept, 42 bases in frame from base 1. The germline V gene supplies CDR1 SGHRS and CDR2 YFSETQ. V is shortened by 1 base, J by 0 bases, and the region joining them spans 6 bases. The sample is drawn from a study of T cell responses to AZD1222 COVID-19 vaccine (dated by TCRdb to the early 2020s). At the level of the whole study: AZD1222 recipients with second doses at about 4 weeks or about 12 weeks were pooled, because spike-specific TCR depth and breadth did not differ between schedules. A total of 233 trial participants underwent TCR sequencing, of whom 207 received two doses of AZD1222 and about 25 received two doses of the MenACWY control vaccine. Trial participants were enrolled into age subgroups of 18-55, 56-69 and 70-plus years, which contained roughly 140, 27 and 60 TCR-sequenced participants, respectively. Summary of the overall study and its limitations: Vaccine-associated CD4 TCRs spanned the whole spike protein, with dominant responses in regions 160-218 and 743-854. Participants were mostly white British and included more females than males, and it was suggested by the authors that clonal diversity may have been underestimated. The 56-69-year group was small, and its depth increase did not reach significance, likely because of low power. Reportedly, close to half of the unique spike-specific TCRs recognized epitopes lying outside the regions that are mutated in the B.1.351 and B.1.1.7 variants. After two AZD1222 doses, both the breadth and the depth of spike-specific TCRs were significantly higher than at day 0 and than in MenACWY recipients. Because no day 14 peak-response samples were available, the repertoires could be characterized only after the peak T cell response. Conclusions about previously exposed vaccinees are limited, since just a handful of AZD1222 recipients were seropositive for SARS-CoV-2 at baseline.

The CDR3 regions of human TCRbeta chains were subjected to immunosequencing. The authors' analysis ran thus. Repertoire TCRs were matched against a reference library of SARS-CoV-2-specific TCRs generated with the MIRA antigen-specificity platform. Breadth meant the fraction of unique TCRs that were SARS-CoV-2-associated, whereas depth meant the fraction of total T cells that were SARS-CoV-2-associated. Using the MIRA data, every spike-specific TCR was mapped to the spike region that the TCR reacted to and assigned to either a CD4 or a CD8 class. Log10-transformed breadth and depth values were compared by one-way ANOVA with Sidak's multiple comparisons tests. In TCRdb, the immuneACCESS table is reduced to in-frame sequences with V and J assigned. These tables do not hold every clone; where another copy was compared, an unresolved V gene accounts for under half, and the others remain unexplained. Clone size and V and J calls were adopted from that table, with D and trimming inferred from the DNA. This sample holds 25,000 to 35,000 clones; about three quarters were observed only once. The leading ten clones occupy roughly 5.9% of the sample.

Reading the label with the study, this specimen's time point is: baseline before first vaccination. Samples from vaccinated people were obtained from the UK trials COV001 and COV002, which included a single-blind randomized controlled phase 2/3 trial of AZD1222 (ChAdOx1 nCoV-19) in healthy adults. For TCRbeta chain sequencing, PBMC samples were collected from trial participants at day 0 and at day 28 after the second dose. This chain is built from TRBV5-1 and TRBJ2-3; the D gene is unclear. This TCR was sampled from an adult in good health. The source material was peripheral blood, sampled on day 0 of AZD1222 vaccination. CDR3 sequence: CASSLITSTDTQYF. The DNA sequence is TGCGCCAGCAGCTTGATAACTAGCACAGATACGCAGTATTTT.